These 22 T cell receptor beta chains originate from one sample sequenced in a study of blood T cell repertoires in COVID-19. The table came from immunoSEQ multiplex PCR; TCRdb's copy has only in-frame clones and leaves some out. The repertoire includes some 240,000 clones, approximately 89% of them detected once, and 9.5% to 13% sits in the top ten. Sequences were obtained from peripheral blood. The source is a woman in her 70s with COVID-19, enrolled during active disease.

This clone has a handful of counts. The chain joins TRBV5-1 to TRBJ1-1; D not resolved. This CDR3 spans 15 amino acids. Germline CDR1 is SGHRS and CDR2 is YFSETQ. V lost 0 bases and J lost 1, with 10 bases in between. CDR3 amino acids: CASSLAPGRNTEAFF. The CDR3 DNA reads as TGCGCCAGCAGCTTGGCCCCGGGAAGGAACACTGAAGCTTTCTTT.

This chain connects TRBV19 to TRBJ1-5; the D gene is possibly TRBD1 (6 bases). Germline CDR1 LNHDA, CDR2 SQIVND (reference sequence). V shed 7 bases and J shed 5 bases, with 15 bases lying between them. This CDR3 contains 14 residues. CDR3 in DNA: TGTGCCAGTACCACCGGGGGGCCGTATCAGCCCCAGCATTTT. Translated: CASTTGGPYQPQHF.

The chain is built from TRBV20-1 and TRBJ2-7; TRBD1 matches 7 bases. The junction had 11 bases not matched to a gene; V was cut back by 3 bases and J by 3 bases. The CDR3 sequence is 15 residues long. Germline V CDR1 and CDR2: DFQATT, SNEGSKA (reference sequence). CDR3 sequence: CSASRAVAGGYEQYF. CDR3 coding DNA: TGCAGTGCTAGTCGTGCGGTGGCAGGGGGCTACGAGCAGTACTTC.

This clone was observed a handful of times. The chain uses TRBV30 and TRBJ1-5; D is unresolved. This CDR3 is 15 amino acids long. The V end was cut by 0 bases, the J end by 4 bases, with 13 bases between. Per the germline V gene, CDR1 is GTSNPN and CDR2 is SVGIG (reference sequence). The CDR3 here is CAWSVGGVGNQPQHF. CDR3 in DNA: TGTGCCTGGAGTGTGGGCGGGGTGGGAAATCAGCCCCAGCATTTT.

V usage is TRBV9 and J usage is TRBJ2-2; 10 bases are a match to TRBD2. The V and J ends lost 4 bases and 6 bases, in that order; junction bases with no gene match: 9. Germline CDR1 reads SGDLS; CDR2 reads YYNGEE. This CDR3 has 16 amino acids. The CDR3 loop is CASSPSGRAPAGELFF. The CDR3 coding sequence is TGTGCCAGCAGCCCGAGCGGGAGGGCCCCCGCCGGGGAGCTGTTTTTT.

V gene TRBV6-5 combines with J gene TRBJ1-2; D is ambiguous. V was shortened by 5 bases and J by 3 bases, with 13 bases between the two germline ends. This CDR3 has 14 amino acids. Germline V gene sequence: CDR1 MNHEY, CDR2 SVGAGI. CDR3 nucleotides: TGTGCCAGCAGTCCACAGCCCCTGGACTATGGCTACACCTTC. Encoded protein: CASSPQPLDYGYTF.

The genes are TRBV5-8 and TRBJ1-1; possible D gene TRBD1, 5 bases. Trimming took off 1 base at V and 5 bases at J, with 12 bases between the two ends. Germline CDR1 and CDR2: SGHTS and YDEGEE. The CDR3 is made up of 14 amino acids. The CDR3 region has the DNA TGTGCCAGCAGCTTGATAGGGGCGCGTACTGAAGCTTTCTTT. Protein sequence: CASSLIGARTEAFF.

The chain uses TRBV7-8 and TRBJ1-2; no clear D. V lost 5 bases, J lost 1 base, and 17 bases lay in between. Germline lookup yields CDR1 SGHVS and CDR2 FQNEAQ. The CDR3 spans 16 residues. CDR3 region: CASSPGWGDGNYGYTF. As DNA, the CDR3 is TGTGCCAGCAGCCCCGGATGGGGAGATGGTAACTATGGCTACACCTTC.

V usage is TRBV19 and J usage is TRBJ2-2; D remains unclear. This CDR3 is 15 amino acids long. The V gene lost 1 base and the J gene lost 2 bases, with 8 bases spanning the gap. Germline CDR1 reads LNHDA; CDR2 reads SQIVND (reference sequence). CDR3 in amino acids: CASSIVHLNTGELFF. The CDR3 bases are TGTGCCAGTAGTATAGTTCACTTAAACACCGGGGAGCTGTTTTTT.

The rearrangement links TRBV9 to TRBJ2-7, with TRBD1 matching over 9 bases. CDR1 and CDR2 from the germline V gene are SGDLS and YYNGEE. V shed 4 bases, J shed 4 bases, and the junction held 6 bases outside the gene matches. CDR3 length: 14 residues. This CDR3 reads CASSLSGQGYEQYF. The CDR3 DNA is TGTGCCAGCAGCCTCTCTGGACAGGGGTACGAGCAGTACTTC. Together with reference TRBV9 and TRBJ2-7, the CDR3 gives the full variable domain: DSGVTQTPKHLITATGQRVTLRCSPRSGDLSVYWYQQSLDQGLQFLIQYYNGEERAKGNILERFSAQQFPDLHSELNLSSLELGDSALYFCASSLSGQGYEQYFGPGTRLTVT.

DNA for the CDR3: TGTGCCAGCAGGTTCGGGAGAGTGTACACCGGGGAGCTGTTTTTT. Protein sequence: CASRFGRVYTGELFF. This sequence joins TRBV9 and TRBJ2-2, with D perhaps TRBD2 (6 bases). The CDR3 length is 15 residues. Trimming left V 5 bases short and J 3 bases short, with 14 bases between. Germline V lookup: CDR1 SGDLS, CDR2 YYNGEE.

The rearrangement uses TRBV10-3 and TRBJ1-1; 9 bases match TRBD1. The CDR3 totals 14 residues. The germline V gene encodes CDR1 ENHRY and CDR2 SYGVKD. V was clipped by 6 bases and J by 5 bases; unmatched bases: 7. The CDR3 loop reads CAIRTGGMGTEAFF. The CDR3 coding sequence is TGTGCCATCAGGACAGGGGGAATGGGGACTGAAGCTTTCTTT.

The chain uses TRBV29-1 and TRBJ2-2, with a tentative D call TRBD2 (6 bases). V dropped 7 bases and J dropped 0 bases, with 15 bases sitting between them. Germline-derived CDR1 and CDR2 are SQVTM and ANQGSEA. This CDR3 has 15 residues. CDR3 nucleotides: TGCAGCGCACAGATACCGGGGGCGAACACCGGGGAGCTGTTTTTT. This codes for CSAQIPGANTGELFF.

CDR3 in DNA: TGTGCCAGCAGCCGTCGGGACTACGAGCAGTACTTC. Translating gives CASSRRDYEQYF. The chain carries TRBV3-1 (or the pseudogene TRBV3-2) and TRBJ2-7; maybe TRBD2 (5 bases). The CDR3 extends over 12 amino acids. CDR1 and CDR2 (germline): LGHDT, YNNKEL (reference sequence). V was trimmed by 4 bases and J by 3 bases, leaving 7 bases between them.

This chain links TRBV5-1 with TRBJ1-1; D uncertain. Germline V gene lookup returns CDR1 SGHRS and CDR2 YFSETQ. The CDR3 is made up of 15 amino acids. The germline V and J ends were trimmed by 3 bases and 5 bases, with 17 bases remaining between them. CDR3 amino acids: CASSSLRMRETEAFF. The CDR3 DNA is TGCGCCAGCAGCTCATTACGGATGAGGGAGACTGAAGCTTTCTTT.

The chain is built from TRBV3-1 (or the pseudogene TRBV3-2) and TRBJ2-1; 10 bases align to TRBD2. Germline CDR1 and CDR2: LGHDT and YNNKEL (reference sequence). Germline trimming cut 2 bases from V and 8 bases from J; bases unmatched to any gene: 3. The CDR3 consists of 14 residues. The CDR3 region is CASSQLAGAYEQFF. CDR3 bases: TGTGCCAGCAGCCAACTAGCGGGAGCTTATGAGCAGTTCTTC.

The CDR3 loop is CSATLPSRGTEAFF. In DNA, the CDR3 is TGCAGCGCCACGCTCCCCAGTCGGGGCACTGAAGCTTTCTTT. This chain joins TRBV29-1 and TRBJ1-1; no firm D call. The CDR3 consists of 14 residues. CDR1 is SQVTM, CDR2 ANQGSEA, per germline. Trimming left V 7 bases short and J 4 bases short, with 19 bases between.

CDR3 bases: TGTGCCAGCAGTTCTATTTTATCCGGGTCTCGGGGAAAATCACCCCTCCACTTT. Its protein product is CASSSILSGSRGKSPLHF. This sequence joins TRBV28 and TRBJ1-6; D ambiguous. V lost 4 bases and J lost 10, with 26 bases in between. This CDR3 has 18 residues. Germline loops: CDR1 MDHEN, CDR2 SYDVKM.

The V and J genes are TRBV6-6 and TRBJ2-1; 9 nucleotides agree with TRBD2. This CDR3 region has 15 residues. Germline V gene data show CDR1 as MNHNY and CDR2 as SVGAGI (reference sequence). J lost 10 bases, V lost 8 bases, and 15 bases had no gene match. The CDR3 protein is CASVDSGSGRREQFF. CDR3 in DNA: TGTGCCAGCGTGGATAGCGGGAGTGGCCGCCGCGAGCAGTTCTTC.

The V gene is TRBV5-1, the J gene TRBJ1-3; 9 bases align to TRBD1. The junction had 0 bases not matched to a gene; V was cut back by 0 bases and J by 2 bases. Germline V CDR1 and CDR2: SGHRS, YFSETQ. This CDR3 is built from 15 residues. CDR3 amino acids: CASSLGDRAGNTIYF. CDR3 DNA: TGCGCCAGCAGCTTGGGGGACAGGGCTGGAAACACCATATATTTT.

The chain joins TRBV5-1 to TRBJ2-5; 10 nucleotides line up with TRBD2. Looked up from germline, CDR1 is SGHRS and CDR2 is YFSETQ. This CDR3 has 15 amino acids. Trimming took 6 bases from V and 5 from J; bases not matched to a gene: 10. CDR3 DNA: TGCGCCAGCACGTTAGCGGGAGGATCATTGGAGACCCAGTACTTC. Protein product: CASTLAGGSLETQYF.

This sequence joins TRBV11-3 and TRBJ2-7; D is perhaps TRBD1 (6 bases). Germline V gives CDR1 SGHNT, CDR2 YENEEA. There are 13 residues in the CDR3. V lost 0 bases to trimming and J lost 3 bases, with 6 bases between them. CDR3 DNA sequence: TGTGCCAGCAGCTTAGAGACAGGCTACGAGCAGTACTTC. This sequence encodes CASSLETGYEQYF.